This T cell receptor beta chain was found in a study of glioma-infiltrating T cells after dendritic cell vaccination. Study-wide points: Longer survival after dendritic cell vaccination followed higher pretreatment TIL content.

About this clone itself: Its antigen is undetermined.

In germline, CDR1 is KGHSH, CDR2 LQKENI. Trimming removed 10 bases from V and 5 bases from J; junction bases left unmatched: 11. CDR3 size: 14 residues. Amplification used 60 V beta primers and 13 J beta primers. Sequenced by immunoSEQ multiplex PCR; TCRdb stores in-frame clones only, minus some. This table holds roughly 100,000 clones, 75% to 90% found once. The sample's time point: after dendritic cell vaccination, including at tumor progression/relapse. J is TRBJ2-7 and V is TRBV18; 10 bases are shared with TRBD1. This material consisted of blood, taken after dendritic cell vaccination. The sequence came from a human donor with glioblastoma. This chain's CDR3 is CATTPGTGDHEQYF. CDR3 in DNA: TGTGCCACCACCCCCGGGACAGGGGATCACGAGCAGTACTTC.